These 22 T cell receptor beta chains share one sample of origin, sequenced in a study of memory CD4+ T cells and cytomegalovirus serostatus. The sort gate was single viable CD3+CD4+CD8-CD45RO+ cells for memory CD4+ T cells. The assay was immunoSEQ multiplex PCR, and TCRdb's table has in-frame clones only and misses some. The data show 85,000 to 100,000 clones, about 80% seen once. Sequencing used memory CD4+ T cells from blood. These receptors were collected from an adult in good health and CMV-seropositive.

The J gene is TRBJ2-3, the V gene TRBV7-3; D is undetermined. CDR1 and CDR2 from the germline V gene are SGHTA and FQGTGA. The germline V and J ends were trimmed by 8 bases and 1 base, with 10 bases remaining between them. The CDR3 has 13 residues. The CDR3 DNA sequence: TGTGCCAGCTCTTTTGGCGGCACAGATACGCAGTATTTT. It specifies CASSFGGTDTQYF.

This rearrangement joins TRBV5-1 to TRBJ2-3, with unresolved D. The CDR3 is 15 residues long. In germline, CDR1 is SGHRS, CDR2 YFSETQ. Trimming took 3 bases from V and 0 from J, leaving 11 bases between them. The chain's CDR3 is CASSYIPTSTDTQYF. The CDR3 DNA follows: TGCGCCAGCAGCTATATCCCAACTAGCACAGATACGCAGTATTTT.

The chain employs TRBV7-9 and TRBJ1-1; perhaps TRBD1 as D (6 bases). CDR3 size: 16 residues. Germline V gene lookup returns CDR1 SEHNR and CDR2 FQNEAQ (reference sequence). Trimming cost V 7 bases and J 8 bases, with 26 bases left between them. The CDR3 DNA sequence: TGTGCCAGCACCTGGGGGGGCGGAAGGTTCCGTGACGAAGCTTTCTTT. Translating gives CASTWGGGRFRDEAFF. The variable domain in full, with the rest retrieved from reference TRBV7-9 and TRBJ1-1, is DTGVSQNPRHKITKRGQNVTFRCDPISEHNRLYWYRQTLGQGPEFLTYFQNEAQLEKSRLLSDRFSAERPKGSFSTLEIQRTEQGDSAMYLCASTWGGGRFRDEAFFGQGTRLTVV.

As regards this clone: At one end the junction does not follow the germline gene, possibly because of a read error. The rearrangement uses TRBV6-5 and TRBJ2-1, with 8 bases lining up with TRBD2. The CDR3 covers 15 residues. The germline CDR1 and CDR2 sequences are MNHEY and SVGAGI. Here the CDR3 reads CASRYSGTRDNEQFF. The CDR3 DNA sequence: TGTGCCAGCAGATACTCCGGGACTAGGGACAATGAGCAGTTCTTC.

The V call is TRBV5-4, the J call TRBJ2-5; tentatively, D is TRBD1 (5 bases). This CDR3 region has 13 residues. The V and J ends lost 7 bases and 5 bases respectively, with 15 bases between them. The germline V gene has CDR1 SGHNT and CDR2 YYREEE (reference sequence). The CDR3 protein is CASGARVEETQYF. CDR3 coding DNA: TGTGCCAGCGGGGCTAGGGTAGAGGAGACCCAGTACTTC.

V usage is TRBV11-2 and J usage is TRBJ2-4, with D unclear. Trimming shortened V by 3 bases and J by 6 bases, and 3 bases separated the two germline ends. In germline, CDR1 is SGHAT, CDR2 FQNNGV. This CDR3 has 11 amino acids. DNA of the CDR3: TGTGCCAGCAGCTTCGGAAACATTCAGTACTTC. Its translation is CASSFGNIQYF.

The genes are TRBV7-9 and TRBJ2-7, with D unclear. V dropped 4 bases and J dropped 7 bases, with 11 bases sitting between them. This CDR3 spans 12 amino acids. Per germline, CDR1 SEHNR and CDR2 FQNEAQ (reference sequence). Here the CDR3 DNA reads TGTGCCAGCAGCTCGGACCATCTAGAGCAGTACTTC. Its protein product is CASSSDHLEQYF.

The count of this clone is one. V gene TRBV5-1 combines with J gene TRBJ1-2, with 7 bases matching TRBD1. From germline, CDR1 is SGHRS and CDR2 YFSETQ. The CDR3 has 14 residues. The junction had 11 bases not matched to a gene; V was cut back by 4 bases and J by 8 bases. The CDR3 DNA reads as TGCGCCAGCAGCCCCCCGCTCGACAGGGCGGGCTACACCTTC. Its protein is CASSPPLDRAGYTF.

This clone was observed a single time. The V call is TRBV7-8, the J call TRBJ2-1, with 8 bases matching TRBD2. Germline CDR1 is SGHVS and CDR2 is FQNEAQ. The CDR3 extends over 15 amino acids. The junction had 6 bases not matched to a gene; V was cut back by 3 bases and J by 5 bases. CDR3 in amino acids: CASSLRLAGNNEQFF. The CDR3 nucleotides read TGTGCCAGCAGCTTGCGGCTAGCGGGCAACAATGAGCAGTTCTTC. Filled out from reference TRBV7-8 and TRBJ2-1, the complete variable domain reads GAGVSQSPRYKVAKRGQDVALRCDPISGHVSLFWYQQALGQGPEFLTYFQNEAQLDKSGLPSDRFFAERPEGSVSTLKIQRTQQEDSAVYLCASSLRLAGNNEQFFGPGTRLTVL.

The chain couples TRBV6-5 to TRBJ2-1, with D possibly TRBD2 on 6 matching bases. The germline gives CDR1 MNHEY, CDR2 SVGAGI. The length of the CDR3 is 14 residues. V was pared by 6 bases and J by 8 bases, with 17 bases between. The CDR3 sequence: CASSSLWRADEQFF. Written as DNA, the CDR3 is TGTGCCAGCAGCAGTCTTTGGAGGGCGGATGAGCAGTTCTTC.

The chain recombines TRBV7-2 with TRBJ1-4, with unresolved D. Looked up from germline, CDR1 is SGHTA and CDR2 is FQGNSA. V was cut by 2 bases and J by 0 bases, with 7 bases left in between. The CDR3 has 15 residues. CDR3 sequence reads: CASSLYGATNEKLFF. The CDR3 DNA follows: TGTGCCAGCAGCTTATACGGAGCAACTAATGAAAAACTGTTTTTT.

Concerning this clone itself: This CDR3 is also generated by other DNA sequences in the sample. The genes are TRBV18 and TRBJ2-3; D ambiguous. Trimming took 2 bases from V and 2 from J, leaving 11 bases between them. Germline CDR1 KGHSH, CDR2 LQKENI. This CDR3 is built from 15 residues. For the CDR3, the DNA is TGTGCCAGCTCACCAAGGACGGAATCCACAGATACGCAGTATTTT. It specifies CASSPRTESTDTQYF.

V is TRBV2 and J is TRBJ1-2; 10 bases match TRBD1. Germline assignment: CDR1 SNHLY and CDR2 FYNNEI. The CDR3 runs 15 residues. Trimming cost V 6 bases and J 2 bases; bases outside gene matches: 6. CDR3 sequence: CASRDRGFGNYGYTF. The CDR3 DNA follows: TGTGCCAGCAGGGACAGGGGGTTCGGGAACTATGGCTACACCTTC.

The rearrangement links TRBV7-2 to TRBJ2-7; D gene uncertain. Germline CDR1 and CDR2: SGHTA and FQGNSA. Trimming shortened V by 1 base and J by 5 bases, and 9 bases separated the two germline ends. The CDR3 sequence is 13 residues long. CDR3 sequence reads: CASSLEAENEQYF. The CDR3 bases are TGTGCCAGCAGCTTAGAGGCAGAGAACGAGCAGTACTTC.

In its sample, this clone was seen a few times. The chain links TRBV7-9 to TRBJ1-2, with TRBD1 matching over 8 bases. Germline assignment: CDR1 SEHNR and CDR2 FQNEAQ (reference sequence). After removal of 4 bases from V and 6 bases from J, the junction contained 4 bases not matched to a gene. The CDR3 contains 13 residues. Written as DNA, the CDR3 is TGTGCCAGCAGCTACACAGGGGGGGATGGCTACACCTTC. It codes for CASSYTGGDGYTF.

V is TRBV10-3 and J is TRBJ2-1, with D possibly being TRBD2 (6 bases). V lost 5 bases and J 8 bases, leaving 16 bases between the germline ends. CDR3 length equals 14 residues. Germline V gene sequence: CDR1 ENHRY, CDR2 SYGVKD. The CDR3 DNA reads TGTGCCATCAGTTCCCTAAGTTCGGGGGATGAGCAGTTCTTC. This translates into CAISSLSSGDEQFF.

This chain uses TRBV7-2 with TRBJ2-3, with D hard to call. This CDR3 has 14 residues. Germline V gene sequence: CDR1 SGHTA, CDR2 FQGNSA. Between the trimmed V and J ends, which lost 4 bases and 0 bases, there was a span of 8 bases. In nucleotides, the CDR3 is TGTGCCAGCAGCTCTTACAGTAGCACAGATACGCAGTATTTT. It is translated as CASSSYSSTDTQYF.

This chain joins TRBV7-2 and TRBJ1-2, with TRBD1 as a possible D gene (5 bases). The germline gives CDR1 SGHTA, CDR2 FQGNSA. The CDR3 consists of 13 residues. Trimming removed 6 bases at V and 3 bases at J, with 11 bases between. CDR3 in amino acids: CASSWDVDYGYTF. In DNA form, the CDR3 reads TGTGCCAGCAGTTGGGACGTAGACTATGGCTACACCTTC.

The chain employs TRBV9 and TRBJ2-7; 9 positions agree with TRBD2. V was clipped by 4 bases and J by 4 bases; unmatched bases: 9. There are 15 residues in the CDR3. Looked up from germline, CDR1 is SGDLS and CDR2 is YYNGEE. This chain's CDR3 is CASSPSAGGSYEQYF. Written as DNA, the CDR3 is TGTGCCAGCAGCCCGTCAGCGGGAGGATCGTACGAGCAGTACTTC.

The V call is TRBV5-8, the J call TRBJ2-7, with 11 positions matching TRBD1. The ends lost 3 bases at V and 3 bases at J; junction bases unmatched: 5. The CDR3 has 15 amino acids. Germline V gives CDR1 SGHTS, CDR2 YDEGEE. The DNA of the CDR3 is TGTGCCAGCAGCTCGTGGGGACAGGGGGACTACGAGCAGTACTTC. Its protein product is CASSSWGQGDYEQYF.

The chain carries TRBV28 and TRBJ2-3; D remains unclear. CDR1 MDHEN and CDR2 SYDVKM come from the germline V gene. The CDR3 totals 16 residues. Between the trimmed V and J ends, which lost 2 bases and 0 bases, there was a span of 12 bases. CDR3 nucleotide sequence: TGTGCCAGCAGTTTACTCCTGACGGCTAGCACAGATACGCAGTATTTT. This sequence encodes CASSLLLTASTDTQYF. The full variable domain, with the rest looked up from reference TRBV28 and TRBJ2-3, is DVKVTQSSRYLVKRTGEKVFLECVQDMDHENMFWYRQDPGLGLRLIYFSYDVKMKEKGDIPEGYSVSREKKERFSLILESASTNQTSMYLCASSLLLTASTDTQYFGPGTRLTVL.

V usage is TRBV29-1 and J usage is TRBJ2-7; 10 positions agree with TRBD1. Germline loops: CDR1 SQVTM, CDR2 ANQGSEA. The CDR3 contains 14 residues. The V gene end was trimmed by 5 bases and the J gene end by 6 bases; junction bases not matched to a gene: 10. CDR3 nucleotide sequence: TGCAGCGTTAGATTAGGGACAGGGGCTTCCGAGCAGTACTTC. Its translation: CSVRLGTGASEQYF.